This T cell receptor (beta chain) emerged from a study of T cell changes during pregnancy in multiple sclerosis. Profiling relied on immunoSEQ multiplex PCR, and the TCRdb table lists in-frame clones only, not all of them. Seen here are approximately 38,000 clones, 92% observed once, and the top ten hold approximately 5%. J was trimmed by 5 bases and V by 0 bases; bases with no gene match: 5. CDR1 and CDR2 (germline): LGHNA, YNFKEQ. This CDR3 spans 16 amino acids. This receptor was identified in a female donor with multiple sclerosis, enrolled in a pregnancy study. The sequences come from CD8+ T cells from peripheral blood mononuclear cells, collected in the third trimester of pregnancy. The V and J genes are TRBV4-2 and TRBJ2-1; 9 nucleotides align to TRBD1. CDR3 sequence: CASSQDQGQGHNEQFF. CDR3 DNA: TGTGCCAGCAGCCAAGATCAGGGACAGGGCCACAATGAGCAGTTCTTC.